This T cell receptor beta chain derives from a study of cytomegalovirus exposure and HLA in healthy donors. The study's findings and limits: The investigators catalogued under 200 TCR beta chains as cytomegalovirus-associated.

Trimming took off 9 bases at V and 0 bases at J, with 17 bases between the two ends. Germline loops: CDR1 MDHEN, CDR2 SYDVKM. The CDR3 extends over 16 amino acids. The assay was immunoSEQ multiplex PCR, and TCRdb's table has in-frame clones only and misses some. Of roughly 100,000 clones in the sample, about 95% are singletons; the top ten hold roughly 0.9%. Worth noting for this clone: Its antigen is unidentified.

Sequenced sample: PBMCs. The chain combines TRBV28 with TRBJ2-2; D is perhaps TRBD2 (5 bases). The source is a woman under 30 in good health and CMV-seronegative. The CDR3 DNA is TGTGCCAGTCTGAGCCGCGGGCCCGCGAACACCGGGGAGCTGTTTTTT. As protein: CASLSRGPANTGELFF.